One T cell receptor (beta chain) is described in this entry. As yet, its antigen is unknown. The entry originates in a study of beta chain features in type 1 diabetes. Study information: Cell yields, gender and age were comparable in patients and healthy donors. Study results and limitations: A closer apparent resemblance between naive, central memory and Treg TCRB repertoires was seen in patients than in healthy donors. Any HLA effect on TCRB rearrangement was left unresolved by small sub-analyses.

Using CD45RO/CCR7/CD25/CD127/CD95/CD27, CD4+ naive, central memory, regulatory and stem cell-like memory cells were sorted. Expressed TCRB transcripts were sequenced because the isolated RNA had all been reverse transcribed beforehand. Profiled with immunoSEQ multiplex PCR; TCRdb holds only in-frame clones, not every one. The sample includes 200,000 to 250,000 clones, 55% to 70% seen only once; the top ten take 0.053%. Specimen: naive CD4+ T cells from blood. The sequence was obtained from a man aged 25-40 years in good health.

CDR3 loop: CSGSFGGTDTQYF. The CDR3 nucleotides are TGCAGCGGGTCCTTCGGGGGCACAGATACGCAGTATTTT. The chain recombines TRBV29-1 with TRBJ2-3; D perhaps matches TRBD2 (5 bases). V was pared by 7 bases and J by 1 base, with 12 bases between. CDR3 size: 13 residues. Germline V gives CDR1 SQVTM, CDR2 ANQGSEA.